Presented here are 15 T cell receptor beta chains from one specimen sequenced in a study of STAT5B mutations in CD4+ large granular lymphocyte leukemia. Only in-frame clones appear in the TCRdb table, and some are missing; sequencing was by immunoSEQ multiplex PCR. The table records 28,000 or so clones, more than 60% of them present only once. The sequenced sample consisted of CD4+ T cells from blood buffy coats. The receptors stem from a human donor in good health.

The chain links TRBV15 to TRBJ1-4; 7 bases line up with TRBD1. J gave up 7 bases and V 2 bases, and 13 bases lay outside the gene matches. Germline-derived CDR1 and CDR2 are LNHNV and YYDKDF (reference sequence). CDR3 length equals 17 residues. CDR3 bases: TGTGCCACCAGCAGATGGGGCTCGACAGGGTTGCGTGAAAAACTGTTTTTT. This sequence encodes CATSRWGSTGLREKLFF.

This clone was detected once. The gene calls are TRBV5-4 and TRBJ2-1; 8 bases agree with TRBD1. This CDR3 has 14 residues. V trimming: 5 bases; J trimming: 3 bases; junction bases outside the gene matches: 4. CDR1 SGHNT and CDR2 YYREEE come from the germline V gene (reference sequence). This chain's CDR3 is CASRVDRDYNEQFF. In nucleotides, the CDR3 is TGTGCCAGCAGAGTGGACAGGGACTACAATGAGCAGTTCTTC.

In its sample, this clone was seen a few times. The genes are TRBV6-5 and TRBJ1-5; maybe TRBD1 (5 bases). CDR1 and CDR2 from the germline V gene are MNHEY and SVGAGI. Trimming left V 3 bases short and J 5 bases short, with 8 bases between. This CDR3 is built from 13 residues. CDR3 DNA: TGTGCCAGCAGTTATGGGGCAGATCAGCCCCAGCATTTT. Translation: CASSYGADQPQHF.

The chain uses TRBV27 and TRBJ1-5, with no clear D. The CDR3 contains 15 residues. V gave up 4 bases and J gave up 7 bases, with 17 bases separating them. Germline-derived CDR1 and CDR2 are MNHEY and SMNVEV (reference sequence). The CDR3 DNA reads TGTGCCAGCAGTTCGACGTATAGTGCGAGACAGCCCCAGCATTTT. Amino acid sequence: CASSSTYSARQPQHF.

This chain connects TRBV5-1 to TRBJ2-1; D unresolved. Trimming removed 0 bases at V and 7 bases at J, with 17 bases between. CDR1 and CDR2 from the germline V gene are SGHRS and YFSETQ. The CDR3 has 16 amino acids. This CDR3 reads CASSLAVGRVGNEQFF. The CDR3 nucleotides read TGCGCCAGCAGCTTGGCGGTGGGTAGGGTGGGGAATGAGCAGTTCTTC.

This CDR3 reads CASSYRSTEETQYF. In nucleotides, the CDR3 is TGTGCCAGCAGCTACCGCAGTACCGAAGAGACCCAGTACTTC. The rearrangement uses TRBV7-6 and TRBJ2-5; no clear D. This CDR3 comprises 14 residues. Germline V gene sequence: CDR1 SGHVS, CDR2 FNYEAQ. Trimming cost V 4 bases and J 3 bases, with 12 bases left between them.

This clone was recorded only once. CDR3 sequence (DNA): TGTGCCAGCAGCTTAGCTCGGACAGTCAATGAGCAGTTCTTC. Encoded protein: CASSLARTVNEQFF. This chain connects TRBV7-6 to TRBJ2-1; a weak D match, TRBD1 (6 bases). Germline V gene data show CDR1 as SGHVS and CDR2 as FNYEAQ. The ends were cut back, 0 bases at V and 6 bases at J, with 9 bases in the middle. CDR3 length: 14 amino acids. Full variable domain (remainder filled in from reference TRBV7-6 and TRBJ2-1): GAGVSQSPRYKVTKRGQDVALRCDPISGHVSLYWYRQALGQGPEFLTYFNYEAQQDKSGLPNDRFSAERPEGSISTLTIQRTEQRDSAMYRCASSLARTVNEQFFGPGTRLTVL.

This clone was counted between two and nine times. The J gene is TRBJ2-3, the V gene TRBV10-3; D unclear. The CDR3 has 13 amino acids. Germline CDR1 is ENHRY and CDR2 is SYGVKD. Trimming removed 6 bases at V and 11 bases at J, with 18 bases between. CDR3: CAISGSGGLKQYF. CDR3 nucleotides: TGTGCCATCAGCGGGTCAGGCGGCCTCAAGCAGTATTTT.

This clone was picked up a small number of times. V and J are TRBV18 and TRBJ2-7; the D is unclear. The CDR3 runs to 14 residues. Looked up from germline, CDR1 is KGHSH and CDR2 is LQKENI. The V end lost 3 bases, the J end lost 0 bases, and 9 bases lay between the germline ends. The CDR3 DNA follows: TGTGCCAGCTCACCGGGGTGGGACTCCTACGAGCAGTACGTC. Protein sequence: CASSPGWDSYEQYV.

The chain is built from TRBV5-1 and TRBJ2-5, with 9 nucleotides matching TRBD1. Germline values: CDR1 SGHRS, CDR2 YFSETQ. V dropped 0 bases and J dropped 1; count of bases not matched to a gene: 7. The CDR3 is made up of 17 amino acids. The CDR3 bases are TGCGCCAGCAGCTTGGACAGGGGGCGCTTGGGCCAAGAGACCCAGTACTTC. Translating it yields CASSLDRGRLGQETQYF. The full variable domain, rest sourced from reference TRBV5-1 and TRBJ2-5, is KAGVTQTPRYLIKTRGQQVTLSCSPISGHRSVSWYQQTPGQGLQFLFEYFSETQRNKGNFPGRFSGRQFSNSRSEMNVSTLELGDSALYLCASSLDRGRLGQETQYFGPGTRLLVL.

V gene TRBV28 combines with J gene TRBJ1-5; a weak D match, TRBD1 (6 bases). From germline, CDR1 is MDHEN and CDR2 SYDVKM. This CDR3 is built from 16 residues. Trimming pared 2 bases from V and 7 bases from J, leaving 18 bases between. DNA for the CDR3: TGTGCCAGCAGTTTAGGCGCAGGGGAGTGGGGACAGCCCCAGCATTTT. This encodes CASSLGAGEWGQPQHF.

The genes are TRBV12-2 and TRBJ1-6; TRBD1 is the table's D call and was not checked against the DNA. TRBV12-2 is termed a pseudogene. This CDR3 contains 14 residues. CDR3 residues: CASRLAGDNSPLHF. CDR3 in DNA: TGTGCAAGTCGCTTAGCAGGGGATAATTCACCCCTCCACTTT.

The chain carries TRBV7-3 and TRBJ2-2; 7 nucleotides align to TRBD1. The germline CDR1 and CDR2 sequences are SGHTA and FQGTGA. This CDR3 has 18 residues. V lost 0 bases to trimming and J lost 0 bases; unmatched junction nucleotides: 7. DNA for the CDR3: TGTGCCAGCAGCTTAACGTCTGGGCAGGGGGCGAACACCGGGGAGCTGTTTTTT. This translates into CASSLTSGQGANTGELFF.

The V call is TRBV10-1, the J call TRBJ2-1, with 7 nucleotides matching TRBD2. This CDR3 comprises 17 residues. V dropped 3 bases and J dropped 3; count of bases not matched to a gene: 11. CDR1 is WNHNN and CDR2 is SYGVQD in the germline V gene (reference sequence). CDR3 bases: TGCGCCAGCAGTGAAGCGGGGTTCGGAAGCGGCTACAATGAGCAGTTCTTC. Protein sequence: CASSEAGFGSGYNEQFF.

The rearrangement links TRBV5-5 to TRBJ1-1; no definite D call. CDR1 is SGHKS and CDR2 is YYEKEE in the germline V gene (reference sequence). This CDR3 contains 16 residues. V lost 2 bases to trimming and J lost 1 base, with 15 bases between them. The DNA for the CDR3 is TGTGCCAGCAGCTTCCTTTGGGCGGCGGGGAACACTGAAGCTTTCTTT. Its protein product is CASSFLWAAGNTEAFF.